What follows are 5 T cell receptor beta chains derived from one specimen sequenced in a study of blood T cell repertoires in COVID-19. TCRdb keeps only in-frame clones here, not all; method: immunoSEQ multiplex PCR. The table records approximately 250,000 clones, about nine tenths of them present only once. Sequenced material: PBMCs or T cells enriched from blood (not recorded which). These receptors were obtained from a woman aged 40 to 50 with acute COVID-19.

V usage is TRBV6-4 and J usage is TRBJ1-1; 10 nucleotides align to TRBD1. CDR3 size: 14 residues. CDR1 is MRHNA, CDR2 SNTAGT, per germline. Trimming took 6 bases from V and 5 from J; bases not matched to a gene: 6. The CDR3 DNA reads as TGTGCCAGCAGACAGGGACAGGGGAGAACTGAAGCTTTCTTT. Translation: CASRQGQGRTEAFF.

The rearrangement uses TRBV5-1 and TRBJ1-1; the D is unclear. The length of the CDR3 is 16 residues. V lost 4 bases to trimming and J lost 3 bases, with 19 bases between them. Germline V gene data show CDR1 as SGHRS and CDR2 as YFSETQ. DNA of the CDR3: TGCGCCAGCAGCATTACTCCGACGGGTTTGGACACTGAAGCTTTCTTT. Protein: CASSITPTGLDTEAFF.

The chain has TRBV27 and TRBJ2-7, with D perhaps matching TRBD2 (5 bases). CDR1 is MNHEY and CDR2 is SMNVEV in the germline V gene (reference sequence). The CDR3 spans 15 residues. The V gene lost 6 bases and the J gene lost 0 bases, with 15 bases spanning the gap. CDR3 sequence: CASRYGLSSSYEQYF. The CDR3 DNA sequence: TGTGCCAGCAGGTACGGACTGTCCAGCTCCTACGAGCAGTACTTC.

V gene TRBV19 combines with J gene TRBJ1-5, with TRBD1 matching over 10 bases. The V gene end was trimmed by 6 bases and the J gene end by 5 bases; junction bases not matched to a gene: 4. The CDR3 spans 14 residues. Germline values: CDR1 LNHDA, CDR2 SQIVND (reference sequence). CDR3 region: CASRGQGNDQPQHF. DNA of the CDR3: TGTGCCAGTAGGGGACAGGGGAACGATCAGCCCCAGCATTTT.

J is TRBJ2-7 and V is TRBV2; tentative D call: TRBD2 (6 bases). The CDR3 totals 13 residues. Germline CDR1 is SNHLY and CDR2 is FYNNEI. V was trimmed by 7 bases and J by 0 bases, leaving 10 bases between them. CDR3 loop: CASTAGPSYEQYV. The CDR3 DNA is TGTGCCAGCACGGCGGGGCCCTCCTACGAGCAGTACGTC.